The subject of this entry is one T cell receptor (beta chain). This entry comes from a study of blood T cell repertoires in COVID-19. Study-level background: T cells, B-cell-depleted T cells, or PBMCs provided the cDNA or gDNA that served as material.

CDR3 length: 14 amino acids. V gave up 8 bases and J gave up 0 bases, with 10 bases separating them. CDR1 is MNHNY, CDR2 SVGAGI, per germline (reference sequence). Original handling: Amplification of reference gene primers was used by the study to estimate nucleated cell counts. Clones were read by immunoSEQ multiplex PCR, and TCRdb kept only the in-frame ones, dropping some. The DNA was the basis for D and trimming; V, J and clone size are from that table. Of nearly 85,000 clones listed, around four fifths are singletons. This sequence was found in a woman in her fifties or sixties with acute or convalescent COVID-19. Sequencing was done on a sample of peripheral blood. The rearrangement links TRBV6-6 to TRBJ1-4, with no clear D. The DNA for the CDR3 is TGTGCCAGCGGTAGCGGTCCAACTAATGAAAAACTGTTTTTT. Its protein product is CASGSGPTNEKLFF.